Listed here are 16 T cell receptor beta chains from one sample, sequenced in a study of T cell changes during pregnancy in multiple sclerosis. The method was immunoSEQ multiplex PCR; TCRdb's version includes in-frame clones alone and lacks a portion of them. Of about 56,000 clones detected, 92% appear once; the ten largest clones hold around 0.48%. The sample was CD4+ T cells from peripheral blood mononuclear cells, taken in the third trimester of pregnancy. The source of these receptors is a female donor with multiple sclerosis, enrolled in a pregnancy study.

The rearrangement uses TRBV1 and TRBJ1-2. TRBV1 is tagged as a pseudogene. This CDR3 has 14 amino acids. Here the CDR3 reads CTSTGGVRSYGYTF. CDR3 DNA: TGCACCAGCACCGGGGGAGTCAGATCGTATGGCTACACCTTC.

This chain links TRBV6-1 with TRBJ1-2, with a tentative D call TRBD1 (5 bases). The CDR3 covers 14 residues. The V gene lost 4 bases and the J gene lost 0 bases, with 9 bases spanning the gap. CDR1 and CDR2 from the germline V gene are MNHNS and SASEGT. The CDR3 bases are TGTGCCAGCAGTGCGACAGTAGCTAACTATGGCTACACCTTC. Amino acids: CASSATVANYGYTF.

V gene TRBV5-4 combines with J gene TRBJ1-5; TRBD1 matches at 9 bases. V was clipped by 0 bases and J by 7 bases; unmatched bases: 8. The germline gives CDR1 SGHNT, CDR2 YYREEE (reference sequence). The CDR3 is 16 amino acids. CDR3 loop: CASSLVQGASRQPQHF. The CDR3 nucleotides read TGTGCCAGCAGCTTGGTACAGGGGGCGTCCAGACAGCCCCAGCATTTT.

The rearrangement joins TRBV9 to TRBJ2-1; TRBD2 matches at 8 bases. Losses at the gene ends were 4 bases for V and 4 bases for J; bases not matched to a gene: 10. This CDR3 spans 16 amino acids. Germline V gene sequence: CDR1 SGDLS, CDR2 YYNGEE. The CDR3 DNA sequence: TGTGCCAGCAGCCCATGGACTAGCACCACATACAATGAGCAGTTCTTC. Translation: CASSPWTSTTYNEQFF.

V and J are TRBV5-4 and TRBJ2-5; TRBD2 matches 12 bases. CDR1 and CDR2 from the germline V gene are SGHNT and YYREEE (reference sequence). The J segment lost 1 base and the V segment lost 1 base, leaving 11 bases of the junction unmatched. This CDR3 has 19 residues. Written as DNA, the CDR3 is TGTGCCAGCAGCTTGTGGAGCCTAGCGGGGGGGCCCGCCCAAGAGACCCAGTACTTC. Amino acids: CASSLWSLAGGPAQETQYF.

The rearrangement joins TRBV6-1 to TRBJ2-4; D is uncertain. Germline-derived CDR1 and CDR2 are MNHNS and SASEGT. V lost 4 bases and J lost 8, with 15 bases in between. The CDR3 has 14 amino acids. CDR3 loop: CASSVRAPPDIQYF. In nucleotides, the CDR3 is TGTGCCAGCAGTGTCCGCGCCCCCCCGGACATTCAGTACTTC.

In its sample, this clone was seen a few times. The rearrangement links TRBV7-9 to TRBJ2-2; D perhaps matches TRBD1 (6 bases). Germline CDR1 and CDR2: SEHNR and FQNEAQ (reference sequence). The CDR3 extends over 13 amino acids. Trimming took 5 bases from V and 7 from J, leaving 11 bases between them. DNA for the CDR3: TGTGCCAGCAGCGTATCAGGGGTCGGGGAGCTGTTTTTT. As protein: CASSVSGVGELFF.

J is TRBJ1-2 and V is TRBV19; 7 bases agree with TRBD1. CDR3 length: 15 amino acids. Germline V CDR1 and CDR2: LNHDA, SQIVND (reference sequence). J was trimmed by 8 bases and V by 6 bases; bases with no gene match: 15. In DNA form, the CDR3 reads TGTGCCAGTAGGAACCCCTCGACAGGGTTGGAGGGCTACACCTTC. Translation gives CASRNPSTGLEGYTF.

J is TRBJ1-3 and V is TRBV5-1; D might be TRBD1 (5 bases). V lost 4 bases to trimming and J lost 2 bases, with 13 bases between them. This CDR3 comprises 15 residues. CDR1 is SGHRS, CDR2 YFSETQ, per germline. Written as DNA, the CDR3 is TGCGCCAGCAGCCCCAACCCGGGGGCTGGAAACACCATATATTTT. Protein sequence: CASSPNPGAGNTIYF.

The chain recombines TRBV13 with TRBJ1-2; 8 bases fit TRBD1. The V and J ends lost 4 bases and 4 bases, in that order; junction bases with no gene match: 8. Per the germline V gene, CDR1 is PRHDT and CDR2 is FYEKMQ (reference sequence). The CDR3 has 15 residues. CDR3 sequence (DNA): TGTGCCAGCAGCTATCGGACAGGGCCGGGCTATGGCTACACCTTC. Amino acids: CASSYRTGPGYGYTF.

This clone was detected once. This sequence joins TRBV30 and TRBJ1-6, with D unresolved. Germline CDR1 and CDR2: GTSNPN and SVGIG (reference sequence). There are 16 residues in the CDR3. V was pared by 2 bases and J by 6 bases, with 17 bases between. The CDR3 here is CAWSSDSWQSNSPLHF. CDR3 sequence (DNA): TGTGCCTGGAGTTCGGACTCCTGGCAGAGTAATTCACCCCTCCACTTT. The whole variable domain, filled in from reference TRBV30 and TRBJ1-6, reads SQTIHQWPATLVQPVGSPLSLECTVEGTSNPNLYWYRQAAGRGLQLLFYSVGIGQISSEVPQNLSASRPQDRQFILSSKKLLLSDSGFYLCAWSSDSWQSNSPLHFGNGTRLTVT.

The chain joins TRBV10-3 to TRBJ2-3, with 9 positions matching TRBD2. From germline, CDR1 is ENHRY and CDR2 SYGVKD. The junction had 5 bases not matched to a gene; V was cut back by 4 bases and J by 0 bases. There are 16 residues in the CDR3. The CDR3 reads CAISAGGGASTDTQYF. CDR3 coding DNA: TGTGCCATCAGTGCGGGCGGGGGGGCTAGCACAGATACGCAGTATTTT.

J is TRBJ1-4 and V is TRBV5-4; 9 nucleotides line up with TRBD1. The CDR3 consists of 16 residues. CDR1 and CDR2 (germline): SGHNT, YYREEE (reference sequence). V gave up 4 bases and J gave up 9 bases; unmatched junction bases: 13. The DNA for the CDR3 is TGTGCCAGCAGCAACCCCGACGGACAGGGGAACAAAAAACTGTTTTTT. Its protein product is CASSNPDGQGNKKLFF.

This clone was seen only once. The V gene is TRBV5-1, the J gene TRBJ2-4, with 10 bases aligning to TRBD2. Germline V CDR1 and CDR2: SGHRS, YFSETQ. V lost 4 bases and J lost 8; bases outside the gene matches: 6. The CDR3 is 14 amino acids. CDR3 sequence reads: CASSPLAGVDIQYF. The CDR3 DNA is TGCGCCAGCAGCCCCCTAGCGGGGGTGGACATTCAGTACTTC.

V and J are TRBV28 and TRBJ2-7; TRBD2 agrees at 8 bases. J gave up 3 bases and V 4 bases, and 11 bases lay outside the gene matches. The CDR3 covers 16 residues. The germline V gene encodes CDR1 MDHEN and CDR2 SYDVKM. The CDR3 region has the DNA TGTGCCAGCAGTTCCGGGACTAGAAATCTCGTCTACGAGCAGTACTTC. Its protein product is CASSSGTRNLVYEQYF.

Here the CDR3 reads CASSPREGPEAFF. CDR3 bases: TGTGCCAGCAGCCCCAGGGAGGGCCCCGAAGCTTTCTTT. The chain links TRBV6-5 to TRBJ1-1, with D perhaps TRBD1 (5 bases). The CDR3 sequence is 13 residues long. V was trimmed by 6 bases and J by 8 bases, leaving 16 bases between them. Per germline, CDR1 MNHEY and CDR2 SVGAGI.